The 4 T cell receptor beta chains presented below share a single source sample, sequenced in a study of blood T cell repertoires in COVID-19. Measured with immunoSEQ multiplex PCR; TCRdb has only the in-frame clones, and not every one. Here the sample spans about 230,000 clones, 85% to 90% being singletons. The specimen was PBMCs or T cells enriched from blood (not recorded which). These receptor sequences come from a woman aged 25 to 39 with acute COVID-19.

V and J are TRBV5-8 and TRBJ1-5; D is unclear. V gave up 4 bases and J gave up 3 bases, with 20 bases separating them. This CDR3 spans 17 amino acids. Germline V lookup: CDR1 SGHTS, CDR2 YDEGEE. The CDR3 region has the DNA TGTGCCAGCAGCCCTACGATCCGATCGATGAACAATCAGCCCCAGCATTTT. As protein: CASSPTIRSMNNQPQHF.

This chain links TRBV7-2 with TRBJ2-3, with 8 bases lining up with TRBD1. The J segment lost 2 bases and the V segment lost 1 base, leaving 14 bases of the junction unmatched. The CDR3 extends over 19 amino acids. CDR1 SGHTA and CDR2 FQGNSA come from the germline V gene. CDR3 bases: TGTGCCAGCAGCTTAGATCATTTTAGGCAGGGGGCCGTCACAGATACGCAGTATTTT. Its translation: CASSLDHFRQGAVTDTQYF.

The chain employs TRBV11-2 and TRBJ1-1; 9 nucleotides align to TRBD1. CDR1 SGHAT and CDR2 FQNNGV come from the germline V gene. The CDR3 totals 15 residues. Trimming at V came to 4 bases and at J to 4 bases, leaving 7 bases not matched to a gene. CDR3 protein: CASSSGQGKGTEAFF. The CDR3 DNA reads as TGTGCCAGCAGCTCGGGACAGGGTAAGGGCACTGAAGCTTTCTTT.

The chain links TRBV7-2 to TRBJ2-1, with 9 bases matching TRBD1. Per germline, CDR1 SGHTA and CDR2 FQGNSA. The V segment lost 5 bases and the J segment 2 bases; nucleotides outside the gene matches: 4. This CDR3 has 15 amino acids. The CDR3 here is CASSINRGPYNEQFF. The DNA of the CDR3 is TGTGCCAGCAGCATAAACAGGGGGCCCTACAATGAGCAGTTCTTC.